The T cell receptor (beta chain) under discussion was sequenced for a study of cytomegalovirus exposure and HLA in healthy donors. Study results and caveats: One later analysis reportedly identified an Asian-associated ancestry cluster that showed fewer N-insertions than the roughly 720-donor mean. Productive status was seen about 90% or about 30% of the time for most TCR beta V segments in an earlier analysis.

CDR1 is SGHTA and CDR2 is FQGNSA in the germline V gene. V gave up 7 bases and J gave up 6 bases; unmatched junction bases: 15. This CDR3 has 15 residues. The study ran its PCR with 60 Vbeta and 13 Jbeta primers. Assay used: immunoSEQ multiplex PCR; TCRdb lists only in-frame clones, some missing. The repertoire holds around 190,000 clones, with roughly 75% as singletons. Comment on this clone: What it binds is unknown.

The sample was PBMCs. The receptor's source is a man in his forties in good health and CMV-seronegative. The genes are TRBV7-2 and TRBJ2-7; 7 bases line up with TRBD2. In DNA, the CDR3 is TGTGCCAGCACACGTGGGGGGGGTGGGGCGGGCGAGCAGTACTTC. Translated, it gives CASTRGGGGAGEQYF.